What follows are 9 T cell receptor beta chains derived from one specimen sequenced in a study of beta chain features in type 1 diabetes. Since all of the isolated RNA was reverse transcribed, expressed TCRB transcripts were what got sequenced. Some clones are missing from TCRdb's copy, which holds only in-frame ones; the method was immunoSEQ multiplex PCR. Of more than 250,000 clones listed, 20% were seen once; the top ten hold about 0.028%. For these receptors, no antigen is known. Study-level points and caveats: In every one of the four CD4+ subsets, TCRB CDR3s were moderately but significantly shorter in Type 1 diabetes patients.

Sequenced: naive CD4+ T cells from blood. The receptors were gathered from a woman aged 40 to 49 with type 1 diabetes.

The table lists this clone with a few counts. This chain joins TRBV7-2 and TRBJ1-2; 7 bases agree with TRBD1. The CDR3 is 15 amino acids. Germline V gene lookup returns CDR1 SGHTA and CDR2 FQGNSA. The junction had 8 bases not matched to a gene; V was cut back by 7 bases and J by 0 bases. The CDR3 spells CASIGGGAANYGYTF. The CDR3 nucleotides are TGTGCCAGCATCGGAGGGGGCGCAGCTAACTATGGCTACACCTTC.

The chain has TRBV30 and TRBJ1-4; TRBD1 is a possible D gene (5 bases). Trimming removed 1 base from V and 0 bases from J, with 9 bases in between. Germline-derived CDR1 and CDR2 are GTSNPN and SVGIG (reference sequence). The CDR3 consists of 15 residues. The CDR3 DNA sequence: TGTGCCTGGAGTGCCCAGGGTGCAACTAATGAAAAACTGTTTTTT. It translates to CAWSAQGATNEKLFF.

Concerning this clone: Other DNA sequences in the sample encode the same CDR3. The chain uses TRBV7-3 and TRBJ2-5, with 7 bases matching TRBD2. With 3 bases clipped from V and 2 bases from J, the junction kept 3 bases outside the gene matches. CDR1 and CDR2 (germline): SGHTA, FQGTGA. The CDR3 spans 14 residues. CDR3: CASSLRAGQETQYF. DNA for the CDR3: TGTGCCAGCAGCTTGAGAGCGGGGCAAGAGACCCAGTACTTC.

In this sample, this clone turned up a few times. The chain joins TRBV6-5 to TRBJ2-1; a weak D match, TRBD2 (5 bases). Looked up from germline, CDR1 is MNHEY and CDR2 is SVGAGI. V was trimmed by 7 bases and J by 5 bases, leaving 15 bases between them. CDR3 size: 14 residues. The CDR3 region has the DNA TGTGCCAGCAAAGCGGAGCGCCTTAACAATGAGCAGTTCTTC. Translation: CASKAERLNNEQFF.

The rearrangement links TRBV28 to TRBJ1-1; a possible D gene is TRBD1 (5 bases). Trimming cost V 5 bases and J 11 bases, with 12 bases left between them. CDR1 MDHEN and CDR2 SYDVKM come from the germline V gene. The CDR3 covers 11 residues. The CDR3 loop reads CASSATASAFF. As DNA, the CDR3 is TGTGCCAGCAGTGCGACAGCCTCGGCTTTCTTT.

The chain uses TRBV27 and TRBJ2-4; 8 bases align to TRBD1. J gave up 0 bases and V 5 bases, and 15 bases lay outside the gene matches. From germline, CDR1 is MNHEY and CDR2 SMNVEV (reference sequence). This CDR3 spans 19 amino acids. DNA for the CDR3: TGTGCCAGCAGTGCCTCCCTTCTCAGGGGGCAGGGAGCCAAAAACATTCAGTACTTC. The encoded protein is CASSASLLRGQGAKNIQYF.

This chain joins TRBV5-6 and TRBJ2-1; 9 bases are a match to TRBD2. The germline V gene has CDR1 SGHDT and CDR2 YYEEEE. The length of the CDR3 is 15 residues. V trimming: 3 bases; J trimming: 9 bases; junction bases outside the gene matches: 10. The CDR3 coding sequence is TGTGCCAGCAGCTACGAGGGACTAGCCATAGGTGAGCAGTTCTTC. This translates into CASSYEGLAIGEQFF.

V usage is TRBV7-2 and J usage is TRBJ2-1; perhaps TRBD1 as D (6 bases). V was pared by 5 bases and J by 11 bases, with 13 bases between. The CDR3 loop spans 12 amino acids. Germline-derived CDR1 and CDR2 are SGHTA and FQGNSA. In DNA, the CDR3 is TGTGCCAGCAGCATCCCCGGGACACAGCAGTTCTTC. Amino acids: CASSIPGTQQFF.

In its sample, this clone was seen a few times. This chain uses TRBV14 with TRBJ2-1, with TRBD2 identical over 12 bases. The ends lost 4 bases at V and 9 bases at J; junction bases unmatched: 4. The CDR3 is 14 residues long. CDR1 and CDR2 from the germline V gene are SGHDN and FVKESK. The CDR3 sequence: CASSPLAGGGEQFF. CDR3 in DNA: TGTGCCAGCAGCCCACTAGCGGGAGGCGGTGAGCAGTTCTTC.